This T cell receptor (beta chain) was obtained from a study of PD-1 and CTLA-4 blockade in melanoma. V dropped 7 bases and J dropped 0 bases, with 4 bases sitting between them. CDR1 and CDR2 (germline): SGHRS, YFSETQ. This CDR3 contains 12 residues. TCRdb's table, derived via immunoSEQ multiplex PCR, lists solely in-frame clones and lacks some. The repertoire has approximately 33,000 clones, around 93% of them found once; the top ten carry over 6.5%. This chain uses TRBV5-1 with TRBJ2-2, with D hard to call. Sequences were derived from CD8+ T cells from peripheral blood, sampled from a patient given anti-PD-1 treatment. The sequence derives from a human donor with melanoma. For the CDR3, the DNA is TGCGCCAGCGGGGCGAACACCGGGGAGCTGTTTTTT. It translates to CASGANTGELFF.